Shown below are 5 T cell receptor beta chains from a single sample sequenced in a study of blood T cell repertoires in COVID-19. Data came from immunoSEQ multiplex PCR; TCRdb stores just in-frame clones and leaves some out. Of fewer than 400,000 clones detected, about 87% appear once; the ten largest clones hold 8% to 9.5%. The sequencing input was PBMCs or T cells enriched from blood (not recorded which). All receptors derive from a woman aged 18-29 years who had recovered from COVID-19.

V usage is TRBV5-1 and J usage is TRBJ1-4, with 9 nucleotides matching TRBD1. The CDR3 consists of 14 residues. The J segment lost 7 bases and the V segment lost 5 bases, leaving 6 bases of the junction unmatched. Germline values: CDR1 SGHRS, CDR2 YFSETQ. In DNA form, the CDR3 reads TGCGCCAGCAGTTTACAGGGGGCAGGTGAAAAACTGTTTTTT. Encoded protein: CASSLQGAGEKLFF.

This clone showed up just a few times. This chain uses TRBV5-1 with TRBJ2-2; 13 nucleotides align to TRBD2. Trimming at V came to 4 bases and at J to 6 bases, leaving 3 bases not matched to a gene. The germline V gene has CDR1 SGHRS and CDR2 YFSETQ. The CDR3 covers 15 residues. CDR3: CASSLTSGGPGELFF. Here the CDR3 DNA reads TGCGCCAGCAGCCTGACTAGCGGGGGGCCCGGGGAGCTGTTTTTT.

This chain joins TRBV19 and TRBJ2-2; D uncertain. This CDR3 is 14 amino acids long. CDR1 LNHDA and CDR2 SQIVND come from the germline V gene (reference sequence). The V end was cut by 4 bases, the J end by 5 bases, with 11 bases between. The CDR3 DNA sequence: TGTGCCAGTAGTAGGGCCCTCGGAACCGGGGAGCTGTTTTTT. It translates to CASSRALGTGELFF.

The chain recombines TRBV7-8 with TRBJ2-2, with 8 nucleotides matching TRBD1. Germline values: CDR1 SGHVS, CDR2 FQNEAQ. This CDR3 spans 15 amino acids. With V trimmed by 5 bases and J by 3 bases, 5 bases remained unmatched. The CDR3 spells CASSRGQGDTGELFF. The CDR3 bases are TGTGCCAGCAGCCGCGGACAGGGTGACACCGGGGAGCTGTTTTTT.

The chain has TRBV20-1 and TRBJ2-3, with D hard to call. The CDR3 is 14 amino acids. V lost 3 bases, J lost 0 bases, and 10 bases lay in between. Per germline, CDR1 DFQATT and CDR2 SNEGSKA (reference sequence). The CDR3 loop is CSASYTPSTDTQYF. CDR3 bases: TGCAGTGCTAGTTATACTCCTAGCACAGATACGCAGTATTTT.